This T cell receptor (beta chain) originates from a study of blood T cell repertoires in COVID-19 (dated by TCRdb to the early 2020s). Background for the entire study: The collaborator samples originated in the United States, Italy and Spain and spanned the acute and convalescent phases of COVID-19. Where HLA class I and class II types were available, the types were taken from metadata supplied by the sample provider, not from assay-based typing. The prospective study material was composed of cDNA or gDNA derived from T cells, B-cell-depleted T cells, or PBMCs. The repertoires were released in a freely available public database intended as a resource for research on the immune response to SARS-CoV-2. A de-identified subject ID, COVID-19 status, age in years and sex were almost always included in the sample metadata. Samples came from the ongoing ImmuneRACE study (first 160 participants) plus 1,254 subjects from 6 global collaborators. The dataset comprised deeply sampled blood TCRbeta repertoires from subjects exposed to, actively infected with, or recovered from COVID-19. Study-level results and caveats: How much clinical and demographic metadata was included differed by source and by participant, and the metadata was provided uncurated.

Whole blood was collected in K2EDTA tubes by collaborating institutions according to the institutions' own protocols. For TCRbeta analysis, collaborators shipped samples as frozen whole blood, isolated PBMCs, or DNA extracted from either of those sample types. About this clone itself: Its target antigen remains unknown. No base qualities exist here, and no much larger clone lies one base off it.

TCRbeta CDR3 regions were amplified from genomic DNA by means of the immunoSEQ Assay, a bias-controlled multiplex PCR. The authors' analysis ran thus. The number of nucleated cells in each sample was estimated from the amplification of reference gene primers within the assay. To quantify the absolute abundance of each unique TCRbeta CDR3 rearrangement, sequence reads were collapsed and filtered. For each sample, productive Simpson clonality was calculated by taking the square root of Simpson's diversity index across productive rearrangements. TCRdb limited this immuneACCESS table to in-frame rearrangements with V and J called. A share of clones is missing; checked studies link under half to unresolved V genes, and the rest is unexplained. The DNA gave D and trimming, while V, J and clone size come from that table. This sample holds some 180,000 clones; roughly 82% were observed only once. The ten largest clones add up to roughly an eighth of the sample.

Sequenced input: peripheral blood. The sequence came from a human donor in a cohort sampled during active COVID-19.

The sequence in DNA is TGTGCCAGCAGTCTCCCGCGGCTAGCGGGAGGGTTCGATACGCAGTATTTT. Protein translation: CASSLPRLAGGFDTQYF. Recombination joined TRBV28 with TRBJ2-3; TRBD2 lines up with 12 middle nucleotides. V lost 5 bases and J lost 6 bases, and the count of bases not matched to a germline gene is 12. Measured from the cysteine to the phenylalanine, the CDR3 is 17 residues long. The DNA shown is the 51-base CDR3, in frame from base 1. The germline V gene supplies CDR1 MDHEN and CDR2 SYDVKM.